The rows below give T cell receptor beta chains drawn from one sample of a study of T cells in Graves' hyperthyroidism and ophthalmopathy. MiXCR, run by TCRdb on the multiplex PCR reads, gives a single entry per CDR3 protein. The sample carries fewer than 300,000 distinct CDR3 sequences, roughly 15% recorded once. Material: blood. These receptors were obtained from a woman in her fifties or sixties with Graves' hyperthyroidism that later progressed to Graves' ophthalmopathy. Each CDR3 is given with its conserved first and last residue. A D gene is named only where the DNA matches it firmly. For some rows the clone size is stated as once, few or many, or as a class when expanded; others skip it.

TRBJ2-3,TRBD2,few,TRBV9,TGTGCCAGCAGCGTAGACGGAAGACTAGCGGGAGGTACAGATACGCAGTATTTT,CASSVDGRLAGGTDTQYF
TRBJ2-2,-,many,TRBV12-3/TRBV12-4,TGTGCCAGCAGTTTAATTGGGGACACCGGGGAGCTGTTTTTT,CASSLIGDTGELFF
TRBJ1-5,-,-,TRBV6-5,-,CASSTSTGWQPQHF
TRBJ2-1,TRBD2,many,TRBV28,TGTGCCAGCAGTTTACTCGGGACTAGCGGGAGACGGGGTGTCGGTGAGCAGTTCTTC,CASSLLGTSGRRGVGEQFF
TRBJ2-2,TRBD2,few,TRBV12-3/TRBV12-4,TGTGCCAGCTCATTCGGGGGACTAGTAGCCGGGGAGCTGTTTTTT,CASSFGGLVAGELFF
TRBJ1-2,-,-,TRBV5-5,TGTGCCAGCAGCTCTGAGGGCTATGGCTACACCTTC,CASSSEGYGYTF
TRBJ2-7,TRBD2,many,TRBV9,TGTGCCAGCAGCCCAGGACTAGCGGGAGGCCGGTACGAGCAGTACTTC,CASSPGLAGGRYEQYF
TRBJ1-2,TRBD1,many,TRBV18,TGTGCCAGCGCAGAGAGACAGGGTCATGGCTACACCTTC,CASAERQGHGYTF
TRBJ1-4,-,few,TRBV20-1,TGCAGTGCCCTAGCCGGACAGACTAATGAAAAACTGTTTTTT,CSALAGQTNEKLFF
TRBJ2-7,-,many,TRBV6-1,TGTGCCAGCAGCGACTTGAAGTACGAGCAGTACTTC,CASSDLKYEQYF
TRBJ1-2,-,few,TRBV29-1,TGCAGCGTCCGCGGAGGAACTAACTATGGCTACACCTTC,CSVRGGTNYGYTF
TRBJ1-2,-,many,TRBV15,TGTGCCACCAGCAGAGATGGGAGTAACTATGGCTACACCTTC,CATSRDGSNYGYTF
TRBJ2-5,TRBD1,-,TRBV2,TGTGCCAGCAGTCCTTGGACAGGGGGCGGGGAGACCCAGTACTTC,CASSPWTGGGETQYF
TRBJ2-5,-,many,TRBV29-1,TGCAGCGTTGGGCGGGCACAAGAGACCCAGTACTTC,CSVGRAQETQYF
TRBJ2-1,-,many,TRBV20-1,TGCAGTGCTAGAGATCCAGGGAGGAATGAGCAGTTCTTC,CSARDPGRNEQFF
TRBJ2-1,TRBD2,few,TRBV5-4,TGTGCCAGCGGCCGAAAGGGACTAGCGGGGGTGGGGAGCTCCTACAATGAGCAGTTCTTC,CASGRKGLAGVGSSYNEQFF
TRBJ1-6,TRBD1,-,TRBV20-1,TGCAGTGCGAGAAGGGGGGGACAGGGGGATTCACCCCTCCACTTT,CSARRGGQGDSPLHF
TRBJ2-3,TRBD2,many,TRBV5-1,TGCGCCAGCAGCTTGCGGGACGGGAGGGCCGCAGATACGCAGTATTTT,CASSLRDGRAADTQYF
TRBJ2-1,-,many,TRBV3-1,TGTGCCAGCAGCCAAGGTGGTAGGGGACTGGGGTCGGCAAAGCAGTTCTTC,CASSQGGRGLGSAKQFF
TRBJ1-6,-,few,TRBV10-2,TGCGCCAGCACCTTCCCCCCGGACAGCCATAATTCACCCCTCCACTTT,CASTFPPDSHNSPLHF
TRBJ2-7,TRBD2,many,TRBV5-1,TGCGCCAGCAGCTTGGGGACTAGCCACCAACCCTTCTACGAGCAGTACTTC,CASSLGTSHQPFYEQYF
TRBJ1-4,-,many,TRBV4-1,TGCGCCAGCAGCCAAGCAGGCGCAACTAATGAAAAACTGTTTTTT,CASSQAGATNEKLFF
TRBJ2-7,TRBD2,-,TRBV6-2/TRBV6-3,TGTGCCAGCAGCATAACTCTAGCGGGAAACTACGAGCAGTACTTC,CASSITLAGNYEQYF
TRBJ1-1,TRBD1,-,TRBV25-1,TGTGCCAGCGGTGAAGGGGGCAGGGGAGGAATCACTGAAGCTTTCTTT,CASGEGGRGGITEAFF
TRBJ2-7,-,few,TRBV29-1,TGCAGCGCTGAGGACCTAGCCTACGAGCAGTACTTC,CSAEDLAYEQYF
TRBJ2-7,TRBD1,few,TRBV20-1,TGCAGTGCTAGTCGACAGGGGGGCGAGCAGTACTTC,CSASRQGGEQYF
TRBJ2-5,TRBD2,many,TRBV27,TGTGCCAGCAGTTTCGGGAGGACTAGCGGGAGGGGGTACCAAGAGACCCAGTACTTC,CASSFGRTSGRGYQETQYF
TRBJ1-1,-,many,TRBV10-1,TGCGCCAGCATTGCCTTGAACACTGAAGCTTTCTTT,CASIALNTEAFF
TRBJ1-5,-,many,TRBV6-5,TGTGCCAGCAGTTCGGACAGAAATCAGCCCCAGCATTTT,CASSSDRNQPQHF
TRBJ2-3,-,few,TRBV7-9,TGTGCCAGCAGCCCCGAACTAGCCTCTCAGGCGGATACGCAGTATTTT,CASSPELASQADTQYF
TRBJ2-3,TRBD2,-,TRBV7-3,TGTGCCAGCAGCTCCCTAGGAGCGGGAGGTGCAGATACGCAGTATTTT,CASSSLGAGGADTQYF
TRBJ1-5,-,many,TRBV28,TGTGCCAGCAGTGGTAGGATTGGGGCTCAGCCCCAGCATTTT,CASSGRIGAQPQHF
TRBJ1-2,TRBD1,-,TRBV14,TGTGCCAGCAGCCAAGGGAGGGGGCCTTACGGCTACACCTTC,CASSQGRGPYGYTF
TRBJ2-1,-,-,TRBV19,TGTGCCAGTAGTATAGTGCTTCCAGCTATTAACAATGAGCAGTTCTTC,CASSIVLPAINNEQFF
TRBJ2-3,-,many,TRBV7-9,TGTGCCAGCAGCTTAGCGGAATCAGATACGCAGTATTTT,CASSLAESDTQYF
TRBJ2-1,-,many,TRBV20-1,TGCAGGGGGGGCGGGAGTGGCCGGCAGTTCTTC,CRGGGSGRQFF
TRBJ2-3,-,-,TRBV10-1,TGCGCCAGCAGTGAATCGGTATACCCCGGGACAGATACGCAGTATTTT,CASSESVYPGTDTQYF
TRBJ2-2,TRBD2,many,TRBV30,TGTGCCTCATCACAAAGCGGGATCGACACCGGGGAGCTGTTTTTT,CASSQSGIDTGELFF
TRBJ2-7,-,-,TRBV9,TGTGCCAGCAGCGGGAAGGGAACACTTTACGAGCAGTACTTC,CASSGKGTLYEQYF
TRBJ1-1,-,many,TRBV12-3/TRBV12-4,TGTGCCAGCAGTTTCTCTTACAACACTGAAGCTTTCTTT,CASSFSYNTEAFF
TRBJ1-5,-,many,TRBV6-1,TGTGCCAGCAGCCGGGACTATAGCAATCAGCCCCAGCATTTT,CASSRDYSNQPQHF
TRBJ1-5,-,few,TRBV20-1,TGCAGTGGCACACAGAACCGTTATCGCAATCAGCCCCAGCATTTT,CSGTQNRYRNQPQHF
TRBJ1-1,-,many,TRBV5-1,TGCGCCAGCATGGGGGGGTTGAACACTGAAGCTTTCTTT,CASMGGLNTEAFF
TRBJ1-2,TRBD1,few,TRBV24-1,TGTGCCACCAGTGATCCCGGACAGGGTAGTAGCTACACCTTC,CATSDPGQGSSYTF
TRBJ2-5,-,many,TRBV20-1,TGCAGTGCAGTAGACCAAGAGACCCAGTACTTC,CSAVDQETQYF
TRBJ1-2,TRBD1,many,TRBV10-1,TGCGCCAGCAGCCCCGACAGGGTCGACGGCTACACCTTC,CASSPDRVDGYTF
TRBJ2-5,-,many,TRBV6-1,TGTGCCAGCAACGGGGTGGGAGAGACCCAGTACTTC,CASNGVGETQYF